This TCR beta chain comes out of a study of PD-L1 blockade in urothelial cancer. Profiling relied on immunoSEQ multiplex PCR, and the TCRdb table lists in-frame clones only, not all of them. The sample lists 70,000 to 100,000 clones, about 83% occurring once. Time point in this sample: pretreatment peripheral blood. A total of 1 to 8 samples per patient were collected pretreatment and on-treatment. Germline V gene lookup returns CDR1 WSHSY and CDR2 SAAADI. Trimming took 1 base from V and 1 from J, leaving 7 bases between them. CDR3 length: 15 residues. This clone was counted a few times. The genes are TRBV10-2 and TRBJ2-2; no firm D call. The source is a man aged 60 to 75 with urothelial cancer. Here the sequenced sample was PBMCs, taken around atezolizumab (anti-PD-L1) treatment. The CDR3 bases are TGCGCCAGCAGTGAGTACGTACAGAACACCGGGGAGCTGTTTTTT. It yields the protein CASSEYVQNTGELFF.